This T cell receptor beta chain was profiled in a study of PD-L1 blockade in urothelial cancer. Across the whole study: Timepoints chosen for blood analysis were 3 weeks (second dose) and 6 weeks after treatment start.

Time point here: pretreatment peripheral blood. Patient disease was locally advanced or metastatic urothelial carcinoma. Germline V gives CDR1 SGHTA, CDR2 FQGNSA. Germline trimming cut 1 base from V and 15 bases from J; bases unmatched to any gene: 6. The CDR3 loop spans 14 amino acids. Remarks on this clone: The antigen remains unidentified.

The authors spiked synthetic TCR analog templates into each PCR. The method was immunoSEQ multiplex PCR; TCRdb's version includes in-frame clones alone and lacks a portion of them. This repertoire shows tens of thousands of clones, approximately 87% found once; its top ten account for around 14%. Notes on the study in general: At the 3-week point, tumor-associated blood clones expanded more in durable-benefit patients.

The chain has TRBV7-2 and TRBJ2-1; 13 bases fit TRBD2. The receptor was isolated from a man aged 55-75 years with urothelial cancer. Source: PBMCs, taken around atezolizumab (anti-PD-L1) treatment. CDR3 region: CASSLVVLAGGLFF. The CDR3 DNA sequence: TGTGCCAGCAGCTTAGTGGTACTAGCGGGAGGGCTGTTCTTC.